This T cell receptor beta chain was found in a study of T cells in Graves' hyperthyroidism and ophthalmopathy. Study-level background: Blood was drawn when the patient was first diagnosed and still untreated.

Researchers amplified the TCR beta CDR3 regions from RNA transcripts. Carried out on the TCR CDR3, a first-round RT-PCR used the HTBI primer set. MiXCR, applied by TCRdb to the multiplex PCR reads, yields one record per CDR3 protein. The sample holds fewer than 850,000 distinct CDR3 sequences, 15% to 20% seen once. Between the trimmed V and J ends, which lost 5 bases and 0 bases, there was a span of 11 bases. CDR3 length: 15 residues. Germline CDR1 is SGHTA and CDR2 is FQGTGA. This clonotype was detected ten times or more. Its specificity is not known. Broader study findings: A model of 13 V-J features distinguished ophthalmopathy from stable hyperthyroidism. Most expanded thyroid clonotypes above 0.001 also appeared in blood.

Hyperthyroidism was newly diagnosed in patients aged 18 to 65 (duration under 2 months). The source is a man aged 45-65 years with Graves' hyperthyroidism. This chain joins TRBV7-3 and TRBJ2-1; D unresolved. Sequencing input: blood. The CDR3 bases are TGTGCCAGCAGCGTATTCCAGAGCTCCTACAATGAGCAGTTCTTC. Translated, it gives CASSVFQSSYNEQFF.